This passage covers 10 T cell receptor beta chains from one sample sequenced in a study of T cell clonality in common variable immunodeficiency (dated by TCRdb to about 2015). Libraries came from the immunoSEQ multiplex PCR assay. TCRdb's version of the immuneACCESS table is confined to in-frame rearrangements and falls short of the full clone set. An unresolved V gene accounts for under half of the shortfall where checked; the remainder is of unknown origin. The table puts under 45,000 clones in this sample, none counted just once. Over 1.1% of the sample lies in the top ten. Sequencing was performed on peripheral blood mononuclear cells. These receptors originate from a person aged 18 to 70 in good health.

This clone has a count of ten or more. Read sequence stops 3 residues before the CDR3 end, and the germline J gene provides the missing end. This chain links TRBV20-1 with TRBJ1-6, with D tentatively TRBD1 (6 bases). Germline CDR1 and CDR2: DFQATT and SNEGSKA (reference sequence). V was cut by 0 bases and J by 5 bases, with 11 bases left in between. This CDR3 has 15 residues. CDR3 in amino acids: CSARDQGGDNSPLHF. The DNA read from the CDR3 is TGCAGTGCTAGAGATCAAGGGGGGGATAATTCACCC.

This clone has at least ten counts. The read is 3 residues too short to cover the CDR3 end, so that end is filled in from the germline J gene. The rearrangement links TRBV20-1 to TRBJ2-5; possibly TRBD1 for D (6 bases). The germline V gene encodes CDR1 DFQATT and CDR2 SNEGSKA (reference sequence). CDR3 length: 12 amino acids. Incomplete CDR3 DNA: TGCAGTGCCCGATTAGGGGGAAACACC. Amino acids: CSARLGGNT. The CDR3 as a whole reads CSARLGGNTQYF.

In this sample, this clone turned up a few times. Given a much more abundant clone one base away, this may be a read error. The CDR3 end falls 3 residues outside the read, so it is completed with the germline J gene. Other DNA sequences within the sample encode an identical CDR3. V and J are TRBV7-2 and TRBJ1-3; TRBD1 aligns across 9 bases. CDR1 and CDR2 from the germline V gene are SGHTA and FQGNSA. The CDR3 is made up of 16 amino acids. The CDR3 protein is CASSSAGTGLGNTIYF. The CDR3 DNA, read in part, is TGTGCCAGCAGCTCAGCCGGGACAGGGTTAGGAAACACG.

The table lists this clone with many counts. The DNA ends 3 residues before the CDR3 does, and the rest of the CDR3 is filled in from the germline J gene. This chain joins TRBV7-2 and TRBJ1-1; D remains unclear. Trimming shortened V by 2 bases and J by 1 base, and 11 bases separated the two germline ends. The CDR3 contains 15 residues. In germline, CDR1 is SGHTA, CDR2 FQGNSA. The CDR3 here is CASSLSLDTNTEAFF. The covered CDR3 bases are TGTGCCAGCAGCTTATCACTCGACACGAACACTGAA.

The table lists this clone with many counts. The DNA ends 3 residues before the CDR3 does, and the rest of the CDR3 is filled in from the germline J gene. The chain joins TRBV19 to TRBJ1-5, with 9 bases identical to TRBD1. This CDR3 is built from 15 residues. Germline lookup yields CDR1 LNHDA and CDR2 SQIVND (reference sequence). J was trimmed by 5 bases and V by 2 bases; bases with no gene match: 4. The CDR3: CASSINRGQDQPQHF. The sequenced CDR3 bases are TGTGCCAGTAGTATAAACAGGGGGCAAGATCAGCCC.

Many counts were recorded for this clone. The read halts 3 residues ahead of the CDR3 end, with the missing end drawn from the germline J gene. The chain links TRBV20-1 to TRBJ2-5; 8 bases align to TRBD2. The CDR3 has 14 amino acids. V lost 6 bases and J lost 1; bases outside the gene matches: 7. The germline CDR1 and CDR2 sequences are DFQATT and SNEGSKA (reference sequence). This CDR3 reads CSAPGGRRQETQYF. The part of the CDR3 DNA that was read is TGCAGTGCCCCAGGCGGGAGGCGCCAAGAGACC.

As regards this clone: The CDR3 end lies 3 residues beyond the end of the read and is filled in from the germline J gene. The rearrangement uses TRBV7-1 and TRBJ2-7; 13 bases are shared with TRBD2. TRBV7-1 qualifies as an ORF whose function is uncertain. CDR3 length equals 19 residues. The V and J ends lost 2 bases and 3 bases, in that order; junction bases with no gene match: 13. The CDR3 DNA, read in part, is TGTGCCAGCAGCTCAAAGACTAGCGGGAGGCTCTTACCAGACTACGAG. This sequence encodes CASSSKTSGRLLPDYE. The complete CDR3 sequence is CASSSKTSGRLLPDYEQYF.

This clone occurred a few times. The read halts 3 residues ahead of the CDR3 end, with the missing end drawn from the germline J gene. The chain employs TRBV2 and TRBJ1-5; perhaps TRBD1 as D (6 bases). Germline V CDR1 and CDR2: SNHLY, FYNNEI. The CDR3 runs to 15 residues. Trimming pared 6 bases from V and 0 bases from J, leaving 12 bases between. CDR3 amino acids: CASREGTHSNQPQHF. CDR3 bases read: TGTGCCAGCAGAGAGGGGACACATAGCAATCAGCCC.

There are many counts of this clone. The read terminates 3 residues ahead of where the CDR3 ends, so the germline J gene completes it. The chain is built from TRBV2 and TRBJ2-7; 14 positions match TRBD2. The CDR3 extends over 16 amino acids. CDR1 is SNHLY, CDR2 FYNNEI, per germline. The CDR3 region is CAVRGTSGSPTYEQYF. The sequenced CDR3 bases are TGTGCAGTACGCGGGACTAGCGGGAGCCCAACCTACGAG.

This clone was observed many times. The CDR3 end falls 3 residues outside the read, so it is completed with the germline J gene. J is TRBJ2-3 and V is TRBV30; 10 nucleotides line up with TRBD2. The V gene end was trimmed by 4 bases and the J gene end by 8 bases; junction bases not matched to a gene: 18. Germline CDR1 GTSNPN, CDR2 SVGIG (reference sequence). The CDR3 is 17 amino acids. The CDR3 loop reads CAWTRLAGLGGEVTQYF. CDR3 bases read: TGTGCCTGGACGAGACTAGCGGGCCTAGGGGGGGAAGTTACG.